The 7 T cell receptor beta chains in this list originate from one sample, sequenced in a study of T cell responses to AZD1222 COVID-19 vaccine. Profiled with immunoSEQ multiplex PCR; TCRdb holds only in-frame clones, not every one. The profile shows 80,000 or so clones, approximately 86% of them singletons. The sequences come from peripheral blood, collected on day 0 of MenACWY control vaccination. The origin of the receptors is an adult in good health.

This rearrangement joins TRBV3-1 (or the pseudogene TRBV3-2) to TRBJ1-1; D is unclear. The CDR3 covers 13 residues. Per the germline V gene, CDR1 is LGHDT and CDR2 is YNNKEL (reference sequence). V was clipped by 4 bases and J by 6 bases, with 12 bases between them. The CDR3 DNA follows: TGTGCCAGCAGCCGCGGGAGGAGCTCTGAAGCTTTCTTT. Its translation: CASSRGRSSEAFF.

This clone was recorded only once. V gene TRBV5-4 combines with J gene TRBJ1-2; TRBD1 is a possible D gene (5 bases). From germline, CDR1 is SGHNT and CDR2 YYREEE (reference sequence). This CDR3 spans 14 amino acids. V lost 0 bases to trimming and J lost 2 bases, with 8 bases between them. CDR3 DNA sequence: TGTGCCAGCAGCTTGGACAGGACGAACTATGGCTACACCTTC. Translating it yields CASSLDRTNYGYTF.

V usage is TRBV27 and J usage is TRBJ2-1, with D perhaps TRBD1 (6 bases). From germline, CDR1 is MNHEY and CDR2 SMNVEV (reference sequence). This CDR3 contains 15 residues. Trimming removed 5 bases at V and 4 bases at J, with 15 bases between. The CDR3 here is CASSPMGAAYNEQFF. The CDR3 DNA follows: TGTGCCAGCAGTCCAATGGGGGCCGCATACAATGAGCAGTTCTTC.

Here the CDR3 reads CASTLDAGSYGYTF. CDR3 sequence (DNA): TGTGCCAGCACCCTTGATGCAGGGAGCTATGGCTACACCTTC. The chain links TRBV7-9 to TRBJ1-2; tentative D call: TRBD1 (5 bases). This CDR3 region has 14 residues. V gave up 7 bases and J gave up 4 bases, with 16 bases separating them. Germline V gives CDR1 SEHNR, CDR2 FQNEAQ (reference sequence).

This sequence joins TRBV7-2 and TRBJ2-2; D uncertain. The V gene lost 6 bases and the J gene lost 0 bases, with 5 bases spanning the gap. The germline gives CDR1 SGHTA, CDR2 FQGNSA. CDR3 length: 13 residues. DNA for the CDR3: TGTGCCAGCAGAGATGCGAACACCGGGGAGCTGTTTTTT. Protein product: CASRDANTGELFF.

The CDR3 here is CASSSLGGPRGETQYF. The CDR3 coding sequence is TGTGCCAGCAGCTCCTTAGGAGGCCCGAGGGGCGAGACCCAGTACTTC. V is TRBV7-6 and J is TRBJ2-5; D is perhaps TRBD1 or TRBD2 (5 bases each). The CDR3 contains 16 residues. Trimming shortened V by 4 bases and J by 5 bases, and 20 bases separated the two germline ends. Germline loops: CDR1 SGHVS, CDR2 FNYEAQ.

In nucleotides, the CDR3 is TGTGCCAGCAGGACTAGCGGGGGACCCTACGAGCAGTACTTC. It yields the protein CASRTSGGPYEQYF. V gene TRBV6-5 combines with J gene TRBJ2-7; the match to TRBD2 covers 12 bases. V gave up 6 bases and J gave up 2 bases; unmatched junction bases: 2. CDR3 length equals 14 residues. Germline assignment: CDR1 MNHEY and CDR2 SVGAGI.